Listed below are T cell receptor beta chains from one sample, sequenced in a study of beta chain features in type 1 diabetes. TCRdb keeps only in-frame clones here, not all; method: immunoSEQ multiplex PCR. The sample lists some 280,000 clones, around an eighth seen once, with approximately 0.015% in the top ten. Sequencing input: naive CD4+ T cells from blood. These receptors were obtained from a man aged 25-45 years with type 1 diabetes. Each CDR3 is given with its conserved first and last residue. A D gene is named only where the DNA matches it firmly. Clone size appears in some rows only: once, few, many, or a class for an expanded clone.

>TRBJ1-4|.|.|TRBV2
TGTGCCAGCAGTGCGGTCGACAGAAGGTTGTTTTTT
CASSAVDRRLFF
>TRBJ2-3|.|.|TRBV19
TGTGCCAGTAGTAATTTCCCAAATACGCAGTATTTT
CASSNFPNTQYF
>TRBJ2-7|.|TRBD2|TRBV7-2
TGTGCCAGCAGCTCCAGACTAGCAGCCGCCTACGAGCAGTACTTC
CASSSRLAAAYEQYF
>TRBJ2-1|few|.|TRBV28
TGTGCCAGCAGTCACCCTACTAGCTGGTATACGTATGAGCAGTTCTTC
CASSHPTSWYTYEQFF
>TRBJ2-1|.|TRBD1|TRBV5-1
TGCGCCAGCAGCGTGGACAGGTCCGATGAGCAGTTCTTC
CASSVDRSDEQFF
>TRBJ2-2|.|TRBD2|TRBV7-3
TGTGCCAGCAGCCCACTAGCGGGAGTTGGGACCGGGGAGCTGTTTTTT
CASSPLAGVGTGELFF
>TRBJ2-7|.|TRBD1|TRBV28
TGTGCCAGCAGACCGACAGGGGGCCCCTACGAGCAGTACTTC
CASRPTGGPYEQYF
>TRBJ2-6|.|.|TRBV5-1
TGCGCCAGCAGCGGGGCGGTGGATCCGAACTCTGGGGCCAACGTCCTGACTTTC
CASSGAVDPNSGANVLTF
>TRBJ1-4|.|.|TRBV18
TGTGCCAGCTCACCGTACGGGAATGAAAAACTGTTTTTT
CASSPYGNEKLFF
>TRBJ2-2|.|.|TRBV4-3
TGCGCCAGCAGCCAAGTGGGTCCCGGAGACGGGGAGCTGTTTTTT
CASSQVGPGDGELFF
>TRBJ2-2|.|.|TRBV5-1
TGCGCCAGCAGCTTGAAGAAAGGTGGCGGCACCGGGGAGCTGTTTTTT
CASSLKKGGGTGELFF
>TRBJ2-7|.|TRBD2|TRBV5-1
TGCGCCAGCAGCTCGACTAGCGGGAGTTTCTACGAGCAGTACTTC
CASSSTSGSFYEQYF
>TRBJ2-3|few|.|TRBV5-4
TGTGCCAGCAGCCCGAGGGTAGTTGGGGCAGATACGCAGTATTTT
CASSPRVVGADTQYF
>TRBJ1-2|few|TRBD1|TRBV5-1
TGCGCCAGCAGCCAGCGGACAGGGGACTCCACTAACTATGGCTACACCTTC
CASSQRTGDSTNYGYTF
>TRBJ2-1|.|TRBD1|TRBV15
TGTGCCACCAGCCGAGGGGGGACAGGGGGGAATGAGCAGTTCTTC
CATSRGGTGGNEQFF
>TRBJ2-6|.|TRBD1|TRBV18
TGTGCCAGCTCCCGGGACAGTAACTTTGGGGCCAACGTCCTGACTTTC
CASSRDSNFGANVLTF
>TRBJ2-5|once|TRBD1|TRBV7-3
TGTGCCAGCAGCCAGGATACGGGACAGGGGGGAGAGACCCAGTACTTC
CASSQDTGQGGETQYF
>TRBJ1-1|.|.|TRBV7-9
TGTGCCAGCAGCTCGAGAGAGACTGAAGCTTTCTTT
CASSSRETEAFF
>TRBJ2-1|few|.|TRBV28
TGTGCCAGCAGTTCTGCTAGCTACAATGAGCAGTTCTTC
CASSSASYNEQFF
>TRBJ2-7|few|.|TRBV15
TGTGCCACCAGCAGGGACAATGCCTACGAGCAGTACTTC
CATSRDNAYEQYF
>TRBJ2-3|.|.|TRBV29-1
TGCAGCGTTGCCTCGGGACTTCTAGATACGCAGTATTTT
CSVASGLLDTQYF
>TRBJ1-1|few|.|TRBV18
TGTGCCAGCTCACCACCTGGACAGTACACTGAAGCTTTCTTT
CASSPPGQYTEAFF
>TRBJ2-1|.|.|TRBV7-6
TGTGCCAGCAGCAAAGGCGGGGCGGCCTACAATGAGCAGTTCTTC
CASSKGGAAYNEQFF